A selection of T cell receptor beta chains follows, all from one sample in a study of CD8 T cells in Susac syndrome. TCRdb independently ran MiXCR on the immunoSEQ multiplex PCR reads; one entry per CDR3 protein. The data hold 100,000 to 150,000 distinct CDR3 sequences, with 85% to 95% observed a single time. The source material was CD8+ T cells from PBMCs. These receptors came from a human donor with multiple sclerosis. Each CDR3 is given with its conserved first and last residue. D genes are given only for firm matches. Clone size is shown for a subset of rows, as once, few, many or a class of expanded clone.

size: .; J: TRBJ2-5; D: .; V: TRBV7-9; DNA: TGTGCCAGCAGCTTAGAGGGGAGCCAAGAGACCCAGTACTTC; CDR3: CASSLEGSQETQYF
size: .; J: TRBJ1-2; D: TRBD1; V: TRBV6-5; DNA: TGTGCCAGCTGTGGTCGGGACAGGGTAATGAGTGGCTACACCTTC; CDR3: CASCGRDRVMSGYTF
size: .; J: TRBJ1-3; D: .; V: TRBV6-5; DNA: TGTGCCAGCAGTCAGGGTGATGGAAACACCATATATTTT; CDR3: CASSQGDGNTIYF
size: .; J: TRBJ2-1; D: TRBD2; V: TRBV4-1; DNA: TGCGCCGCAGGCTCTTCAGCGGGAGGAACGGATGAGCAGTTCTTC; CDR3: CAAGSSAGGTDEQFF
size: .; J: TRBJ1-6; D: .; V: TRBV10-1; DNA: TGCGCCAGCAGTGGCCCACCCCTCCACTTT; CDR3: CASSGPPLHF
size: .; J: TRBJ2-1; D: TRBD1; V: TRBV6-5; DNA: TGTGCCAGCAGTTTGACAGGGGGCGACTACAATGAGCAGTTCTTC; CDR3: CASSLTGGDYNEQFF
size: .; J: TRBJ2-7; D: .; V: TRBV11-2; DNA: TGTGCCAGCAGCCCCAGGGGTGGAGAGCAGTACTTC; CDR3: CASSPRGGEQYF
size: .; J: TRBJ2-1; D: TRBD2; V: TRBV10-3; DNA: TGTGCCATCAGTGAACTAGCGGGAGGAACCTACAATGAGCAGTTCTTC; CDR3: CAISELAGGTYNEQFF
size: .; J: TRBJ2-1; D: TRBD1; V: TRBV7-9; DNA: TGTGCCAGCAGCTCCCGGACAGGCTGGTACAATGAGCAGTTCTTC; CDR3: CASSSRTGWYNEQFF
size: .; J: TRBJ2-5; D: .; V: TRBV20-1; DNA: TGCAGTGCTCACAGGGTGGGGGGGGAGACCCAGTACTTC; CDR3: CSAHRVGGETQYF
size: once; J: TRBJ1-1; D: .; V: TRBV6-2/TRBV6-3; DNA: TGTGCCAGCAGTTACCCTAATTATTCGTTGAACACTGAAGCTTTCTTT; CDR3: CASSYPNYSLNTEAFF
size: .; J: TRBJ2-5; D: TRBD2; V: TRBV7-9; DNA: TGTACCAGCAGCTTAGTCGCGGGAGTAGGAGAGACCCAGTACTTC; CDR3: CTSSLVAGVGETQYF
size: .; J: TRBJ1-2; D: TRBD1; V: TRBV27; DNA: TGTGCCAGCAGTCCAACCCGGGACAGCTTCTATGGCTACACCTTC; CDR3: CASSPTRDSFYGYTF
size: .; J: TRBJ2-3; D: TRBD2; V: TRBV7-9; DNA: TGTGCCAGCAGCGCCCGGACTAGCGGGATGGATACGCAGTATTTT; CDR3: CASSARTSGMDTQYF
size: .; J: TRBJ2-7; D: .; V: TRBV12-3/TRBV12-4; DNA: TGTGCCAGCAGTTTAGGACTTCCCTTCGGCCACGAGCAGTACTTC; CDR3: CASSLGLPFGHEQYF
size: .; J: TRBJ2-4; D: TRBD1; V: TRBV5-1; DNA: TGCGCCAGCAGCTTGGCGCAGGGGGAAAACATTCAGTACTTC; CDR3: CASSLAQGENIQYF
size: .; J: TRBJ1-2; D: .; V: TRBV9; DNA: TGTGCCAGCAGCCCCAGTCAGGTTTTGGGAGGCTACACCTTC; CDR3: CASSPSQVLGGYTF
size: .; J: TRBJ2-5; D: .; V: TRBV6-5; DNA: TGTGCCAGCACCGACCCCTCGTACCAAGAGACCCAGTACTTC; CDR3: CASTDPSYQETQYF
size: .; J: TRBJ2-1; D: .; V: TRBV27; DNA: TGTGCCAGCAGAACCGGGATACCATACAATGAGCAGTTCTTC; CDR3: CASRTGIPYNEQFF
size: .; J: TRBJ2-3; D: .; V: TRBV5-4; DNA: TGTGCCAGCAGCTTGGCTTCAGTACGGTATTTT; CDR3: CASSLASVRYF
size: once; J: TRBJ2-3; D: .; V: TRBV10-3; DNA: TGTGCCATCAACGTCGGCCCTACACCCACAGATACGCAGTATTTT; CDR3: CAINVGPTPTDTQYF
size: .; J: TRBJ2-1; D: TRBD2; V: TRBV4-1; DNA: TGCGCCAGCAGCCAGACGTCTAGCGGGAGCAATGAGCAGTTCTTC; CDR3: CASSQTSSGSNEQFF
size: once; J: TRBJ2-1; D: TRBD2; V: TRBV9; DNA: TGTGCCAGCAGCGTAGGGGGACTAGACCCTTACAATGAGCAGTTCTTC; CDR3: CASSVGGLDPYNEQFF
size: .; J: TRBJ1-1; D: .; V: TRBV21-1; DNA: TGTGCCAGCAGCAAGAAACCAAGTGGAGCTTTCTTT; CDR3: CASSKKPSGAFF
size: .; J: TRBJ2-2; D: TRBD1; V: TRBV6-1; DNA: TGTGCCAGCAGGGGACAGGTGACTATTCCCGGGGAGCTGTTTTTT; CDR3: CASRGQVTIPGELFF
size: .; J: TRBJ1-2; D: TRBD1; V: TRBV12-3/TRBV12-4; DNA: TGTGCCAACAGTAACCGACAGGGGAGCTATGGCTACACCTTC; CDR3: CANSNRQGSYGYTF
size: .; J: TRBJ2-6; D: TRBD1; V: TRBV14; DNA: TGTGCCAGCAGCCAACCTGGGACAGGGGGTTCTGGGGCCAACGTCCTGACTTTC; CDR3: CASSQPGTGGSGANVLTF
size: .; J: TRBJ2-3; D: .; V: TRBV5-6; DNA: TGTGCCAGCAGCCCAGCAACCACAGATACGCAGTATTTT; CDR3: CASSPATTDTQYF
size: .; J: TRBJ2-2; D: .; V: TRBV9; DNA: TGTGCCAGCAGGAAATACACCGGGGAGCTGTTTTTT; CDR3: CASRKYTGELFF
size: .; J: TRBJ1-5; D: .; V: TRBV15; DNA: TGTGCCACCAGCCCTTCGGGGGATAGCAATCAGCCCCAGCATTTT; CDR3: CATSPSGDSNQPQHF
size: .; J: TRBJ2-7; D: TRBD2; V: TRBV7-9; DNA: TGTGCCAGCCAAGCTCCAGCGGGGTACGAGCAGTACTTC; CDR3: CASQAPAGYEQYF
size: .; J: TRBJ1-2; D: TRBD1; V: TRBV4-1; DNA: TGCGCCAGCAGCCAAGGCCAGGGGGGATATGGCTACACCTTC; CDR3: CASSQGQGGYGYTF
size: .; J: TRBJ2-7; D: .; V: TRBV12-5; DNA: TGTGCTAGTGGCGAAGCTGGTTTCTACGAGCAGTACTTC; CDR3: CASGEAGFYEQYF
size: .; J: TRBJ2-5; D: .; V: TRBV20-1; DNA: TGCAGTGCGCCCGGGACCCGGGCAGAGACCCAGTACTTC; CDR3: CSAPGTRAETQYF
size: .; J: TRBJ1-5; D: .; V: TRBV7-9; DNA: TGTGCCAGCAGCTCGGGCAGGCCGGGCAATCAGCCCCAGCATTTT; CDR3: CASSSGRPGNQPQHF
size: .; J: TRBJ2-4; D: .; V: TRBV20-1; DNA: TGCAGTGCTAGAGGAGGGGATGCCAAAAACATTCAGTACTTC; CDR3: CSARGGDAKNIQYF
size: .; J: TRBJ2-7; D: TRBD1; V: TRBV7-8; DNA: TGTGCCAGCAGCTCCGAGGACAGGGCCCACTACGAGCAGTACTTC; CDR3: CASSSEDRAHYEQYF
size: .; J: TRBJ2-1; D: .; V: TRBV2; DNA: TGTGCCAGCGGGGACACCTACAATGAGCAGTTCTTC; CDR3: CASGDTYNEQFF
size: .; J: TRBJ2-5; D: TRBD2; V: TRBV4-1; DNA: TGCGCCAGCAGCCAAGATAGGTTGGCTAGCGGGTCATGGTGGGAGACCCAGTACTTC; CDR3: CASSQDRLASGSWWETQYF
size: once; J: TRBJ2-7; D: .; V: TRBV9; DNA: TGTGCCAGCAGCGGGGGGGACTCCCCCTCCTACGAGCAGTACTTC; CDR3: CASSGGDSPSYEQYF
size: once; J: TRBJ1-1; D: .; V: TRBV6-2/TRBV6-3; DNA: TGTGCCAGCAGTTACTCTGGTATGGACAGCCTTCGTATGAACACTGAAGCTTTCTTT; CDR3: CASSYSGMDSLRMNTEAFF
size: .; J: TRBJ2-7; D: .; V: TRBV3-1; DNA: TGTGCCAGCAGCCAAGCATCGGCGACGACTACAGGGGAGCAGTACTTC; CDR3: CASSQASATTTGEQYF
size: .; J: TRBJ1-6; D: .; V: TRBV6-7; DNA: TGTGCCCGATCAGCTAATTCACCCCTCCACTTT; CDR3: CARSANSPLHF
size: once; J: TRBJ2-2; D: TRBD2; V: TRBV4-2; DNA: TGTGCCAGCAGCCCAGGAAGGGGACGGGGGGCGAACACCGGGGAGCTGTTTTTT; CDR3: CASSPGRGRGANTGELFF
size: .; J: TRBJ2-3; D: .; V: TRBV3-1; DNA: TGTGCCAGCAGTCACCCTACCGGGAGCACAGATACGCAGTATTTT; CDR3: CASSHPTGSTDTQYF
size: .; J: TRBJ2-1; D: TRBD1; V: TRBV20-1; DNA: TGCAGTGCTAGAGATGCTCCCGGACAGGAGAATTACAATGAGCAGTTCTTC; CDR3: CSARDAPGQENYNEQFF